This passage covers 13 T cell receptor beta chains from one sample sequenced in a study of blood T cells in healthy people across ages. Sample-barcoded 5' priming and a J-beta primer mix drove a second PCR of roughly 7 to 11 cycles. TCRdb re-called the 5' RACE reads through MiXCR, storing one row per CDR3 protein. In the table there are 650,000 or so distinct CDR3 sequences, around 52% of which are singletons. Sequenced input: blood. The receptors come from a woman aged 80 or older in good health.

The V gene is TRBV19, the J gene TRBJ2-7, with TRBD1 as a possible D gene (6 bases). The length of the CDR3 is 13 residues. Looked up from germline, CDR1 is LNHDA and CDR2 is SQIVND (reference sequence). V was trimmed by 7 bases and J by 7 bases, leaving 17 bases between them. The CDR3 is CASKGQGRREQYF. CDR3 DNA: TGTGCCAGTAAAGGCCAGGGGCGTAGGGAGCAGTACTTC.

Many counts were recorded for this clonotype. This chain joins TRBV18 and TRBJ2-5; D is uncertain. The CDR3 runs to 13 residues. Trimming stripped 1 base from V and 0 bases from J, with 3 bases between. Germline V CDR1 and CDR2: KGHSH, LQKENI. CDR3 coding DNA: TGTGCCAGCTCACCACACAACCAAGAGACCCAGTACTTC. This translates into CASSPHNQETQYF.

V is TRBV10-3 and J is TRBJ2-3; 7 bases line up with TRBD1. Germline lookup yields CDR1 ENHRY and CDR2 SYGVKD. V was pared by 4 bases and J by 6 bases, with 4 bases of the junction left unmatched. This CDR3 has 13 residues. The CDR3 here is CAISGQGSDTQYF. CDR3 DNA: TGTGCCATCAGTGGACAGGGTTCGGATACGCAGTATTTT.

The chain carries TRBV5-1 and TRBJ1-2; the D gene is possibly TRBD1 (5 bases). The V end was cut by 4 bases, the J end by 3 bases, with 13 bases between. This CDR3 is built from 14 residues. Germline CDR1 is SGHRS and CDR2 is YFSETQ. DNA for the CDR3: TGCGCCAGCAGCCAAGCATCGGGGGACTATGGCTACACCTTC. Protein sequence: CASSQASGDYGYTF.

This clonotype was counted at least ten times. V usage is TRBV7-9 and J usage is TRBJ2-5; D unclear. The CDR3 runs to 14 residues. From germline, CDR1 is SEHNR and CDR2 FQNEAQ (reference sequence). V was cut by 1 base and J by 2 bases, with 8 bases left in between. CDR3 protein: CASSLVRQQETQYF. DNA of the CDR3: TGTGCCAGCAGCTTAGTAAGGCAACAAGAGACCCAGTACTTC.

At least ten counts were recorded for this clonotype. The chain combines TRBV7-6 with TRBJ2-4; D is possibly TRBD2 (6 bases). CDR3 length equals 18 residues. The germline V gene has CDR1 SGHVS and CDR2 FNYEAQ. V was cut by 5 bases and J by 0 bases, with 20 bases left in between. The CDR3: CASSQRRVGDLAKNIQYF. CDR3 sequence (DNA): TGTGCCAGCAGCCAAAGGAGGGTGGGGGACTTAGCCAAAAACATTCAGTACTTC.

J is TRBJ2-7 and V is TRBV11-2; D gene ambiguous. V was cut by 0 bases and J by 0 bases, with 12 bases left in between. CDR3 length: 16 residues. CDR1 and CDR2 from the germline V gene are SGHAT and FQNNGV. The DNA for the CDR3 is TGTGCCAGCAGCTTAGATCTTGCGGTACCCTCCTACGAGCAGTACTTC. Amino acids: CASSLDLAVPSYEQYF.

The V call is TRBV28, the J call TRBJ2-1; D unresolved. V was clipped by 2 bases and J by 3 bases, with 8 bases between them. Germline-derived CDR1 and CDR2 are MDHEN and SYDVKM. The CDR3 extends over 14 amino acids. CDR3 DNA: TGTGCCAGCAGTTTACCGAAGCTCTACAATGAGCAGTTCTTC. Its translation: CASSLPKLYNEQFF.

This chain joins TRBV15 and TRBJ2-1; maybe TRBD2 (6 bases). The J call is uncertain, as TRBJ2-7 better fits the DNA end. This CDR3 is 13 amino acids long. Germline lookup yields CDR1 LNHNV and CDR2 YYDKDF (reference sequence). CDR3 amino acids: CATGRQDYNEQYF. CDR3 in DNA: TGTGCCACCGGGCGGCAGGACTACAATGAGCAGTACTTC.

Notes on this clonotype: A clone one base away is much larger, so this may be a read error. The genes are TRBV29-1 and TRBJ2-1, with 9 positions matching TRBD2. CDR3 length: 14 residues. The germline V gene encodes CDR1 SQVTM and CDR2 ANQGSEA. V shed 7 bases and J 10 bases; nucleotides not matched to a gene: 14. DNA for the CDR3: TGCAGCGCTGAGGCGACTAGCGGATCCTACGAGCAGTTCTTC. Its translation is CSAEATSGSYEQFF.

The V gene is TRBV7-9, the J gene TRBJ2-1; TRBD2 matches 7 bases. The CDR3 totals 15 residues. The ends lost 3 bases at V and 4 bases at J; junction bases unmatched: 6. The germline V gene has CDR1 SEHNR and CDR2 FQNEAQ (reference sequence). This CDR3 is CASSFGGSYYNEQFF. CDR3 bases: TGTGCCAGCAGCTTTGGCGGGAGTTATTACAATGAGCAGTTCTTC.

The chain employs TRBV2 and TRBJ2-7, with D uncertain. Trimming took 8 bases from V and 4 from J, leaving 9 bases between them. In germline, CDR1 is SNHLY, CDR2 FYNNEI. The CDR3 contains 11 residues. CDR3 sequence: CASQTVYEQYF. In DNA form, the CDR3 reads TGTGCCAGCCAAACTGTTTACGAGCAGTACTTC.

As for this clonotype: At one of its ends the junction is not consistent with the germline gene, which may arise from a read error. The chain links TRBV20-1 to TRBJ2-1; 12 bases agree with TRBD2. The V gene's germline CDR1 is DFQATT and CDR2 SNEGSKA (reference sequence). This CDR3 has 14 residues. The CDR3 nucleotides read TGCAGTGCAATGACTAGCGGGGGAGGAAATGGGCAGTTCTTC. Its translation is CSAMTSGGGNGQFF.